This entry lists 6 T cell receptor beta chains sequenced from one sample in a study of identical twins. One entry per CDR3 protein results from TCRdb running MiXCR on the 5' RACE reads. This sample has about 690,000 distinct CDR3 sequences, with over 5% found just once. The sequencing sample was made of naive T cells sorted from blood. The receptor source for this set is a young man in good health.

This clonotype turned up a few times. This chain joins TRBV1 and TRBJ1-1. TRBV1 is listed as a pseudogene. The CDR3 covers 18 residues. CDR3 coding DNA: TGCACCAGCAGCCAAGATTCTTTATTCGGGCCCCTGAACACTGAAGCTTTCTTT. Translating gives CTSSQDSLFGPLNTEAFF.

This chain connects TRBV29-1 to TRBJ2-7, with TRBD2 matching over 8 bases. V trimming: 4 bases; J trimming: 3 bases; junction bases outside the gene matches: 5. Germline V gene data show CDR1 as SQVTM and CDR2 as ANQGSEA. The CDR3 sequence is 13 residues long. DNA of the CDR3: TGCAGCGTTGTTGCGGCGGGAGGCTACGAGCAGTACGTC. It codes for CSVVAAGGYEQYV.

This clonotype came up many times. The chain carries TRBV24-1 and TRBJ2-2, with TRBD1 matching 7 bases. The germline CDR1 and CDR2 sequences are KGHDR and SFDVKD. With 2 bases clipped from V and 1 base from J, the junction kept 9 bases outside the gene matches. This CDR3 has 18 residues. The CDR3, as DNA: TGTGCCACCAGTGATTCCGCATCAGGGGGACGGAACACCGGGGAGCTGTTTTTT. It encodes CATSDSASGGRNTGELFF.

At least ten counts were recorded for this clonotype. The V call is TRBV7-2, the J call TRBJ2-1; the D is unclear. With 4 bases removed from V and 8 bases from J, the gap between germline ends came to 12 bases. Looked up from germline, CDR1 is SGHTA and CDR2 is FQGNSA. This CDR3 spans 13 amino acids. The DNA of the CDR3 is TGTGCCAGCAGCTACACTTCCGGACATGAGCAGTTCTTC. As protein: CASSYTSGHEQFF.

As regards this clonotype: This may come from a read error, since a much larger clone is one base off. It is likely a read error, because the conserved phenylalanine at the end of the CDR3 is missing. This rearrangement joins TRBV24-1 to TRBJ2-1; 9 nucleotides match TRBD2. This CDR3 contains 15 residues. CDR1 is KGHDR and CDR2 is SFDVKD in the germline V gene. The J segment lost 7 bases and the V segment lost 5 bases, leaving 8 bases of the junction unmatched. CDR3 loop: CATSVGLALRNEQFY. The CDR3 DNA sequence: TGTGCCACCAGTGTCGGACTAGCGCTTCGGAATGAGCAGTTCTAC.

The chain links TRBV29-1 to TRBJ2-1; D remains unclear. The V gene's germline CDR1 is SQVTM and CDR2 ANQGSEA. Trimming removed 4 bases from V and 5 bases from J, with 9 bases in between. There are 12 residues in the CDR3. This CDR3 is CSVASSNNEQFF. CDR3 coding DNA: TGCAGCGTTGCGTCAAGTAACAATGAGCAGTTCTTC.